This TCR beta chain was profiled in a study of blood T cell repertoires in COVID-19. Study-wide context: Acute-phase and convalescent COVID-19 samples originated in the United States, Italy and Spain.

This clone was found once. The method was immunoSEQ multiplex PCR; TCRdb's version includes in-frame clones alone and lacks a portion of them. The repertoire consists of roughly 480,000 clones, with 89% occurring once and the leading ten covering 0.8% to 0.9%. V was cut by 3 bases and J by 0 bases, with 16 bases left in between. This CDR3 is 17 amino acids long. Germline V CDR1 and CDR2: SGHTS, YDEGEE. V gene TRBV5-8 combines with J gene TRBJ1-5; D is unresolved. The receptor was isolated from a man aged 18 to 35 with COVID-19, enrolled during active disease. The sequenced material came from peripheral blood. CDR3 residues: CASSSLLSRSSNQPQHF. CDR3 in DNA: TGTGCCAGCAGCTCACTTCTAAGTAGAAGTAGCAATCAGCCCCAGCATTTT.